This TCR beta chain was documented in a study of cytomegalovirus exposure and HLA in healthy donors. This PCR relied on a set of 60 Vbeta primers and 13 Jbeta primers. Method: immunoSEQ multiplex PCR; TCRdb's copy keeps in-frame clones and lacks some. The sample has about 110,000 clones; roughly 80% are singletons. Sequencing was performed on PBMCs. The clonotype comes from a man aged 30 to 45 in good health and CMV-seropositive.

CDR3: CASSLAGRDYGYTF. The CDR3 nucleotides are TGTGCCAGCAGCTTGGCAGGCAGGGACTATGGCTACACCTTC. This sequence joins TRBV5-6 and TRBJ1-2, with D possibly matching TRBD1 (5 bases). The germline gives CDR1 SGHDT, CDR2 YYEEEE. The CDR3 covers 14 residues. Trimming pared 0 bases from V and 3 bases from J, leaving 9 bases between.